The 5 T cell receptor beta chains below all came from one sample that was sequenced in a study of T cells after yellow fever vaccination. MiXCR was run by TCRdb on the 5' RACE reads, yielding one entry per CDR3 protein. The table lists more than 300,000 distinct CDR3 sequences, approximately 11% of them singletons. The source was CD4+ T cells sorted from PBMCs, collected 45 days after the yellow fever booster vaccination. Receptors originate from a man younger than 35 who received the YFV17D yellow fever vaccine.

This clonotype was counted between two and nine times. CDR3 loop: CASSFADTDTQYF. The DNA for the CDR3 is TGTGCCAGCAGTTTTGCAGACACAGATACGCAGTATTTT. This chain joins TRBV12-3 or TRBV12-4 and TRBJ2-3; D gene ambiguous. This CDR3 is built from 13 residues. V lost 3 bases, J lost 2 bases, and 6 bases lay in between.

This clonotype was counted ten times or more. This chain links TRBV7-8 with TRBJ1-6; TRBD1 aligns across 8 bases. The junction had 6 bases not matched to a gene; V was cut back by 4 bases and J by 10 bases. Germline V lookup: CDR1 SGHVS, CDR2 FQNEAQ. The CDR3 covers 14 residues. The CDR3 sequence: CASSSRQGRSPLHF. The CDR3 region has the DNA TGTGCCAGCAGCTCAAGACAGGGGAGATCACCCCTCCACTTT. Full variable domain (outside the CDR3, taken from reference TRBV7-8 and TRBJ1-6): GAGVSQSPRYKVAKRGQDVALRCDPISGHVSLFWYQQALGQGPEFLTYFQNEAQLDKSGLPSDRFFAERPEGSVSTLKIQRTQQEDSAVYLCASSSRQGRSPLHFGNGTRLTVT.

This clonotype was counted between two and nine times. This CDR3 reads CASSFVSAGRNQPQHF. Written as DNA, the CDR3 is TGTGCCAGCAGTTTCGTCTCGGCCGGAAGGAATCAGCCCCAGCATTTT. V is TRBV12-3 or TRBV12-4 and J is TRBJ1-5; D not resolved. There are 16 residues in the CDR3. Trimming took off 3 bases at V and 4 bases at J, with 16 bases between the two ends.

CDR3 protein: CATSDEQSQSYNEQFF. In DNA, the CDR3 is TGTGCCACCAGTGACGAACAGAGCCAATCTTACAATGAGCAGTTCTTC. The chain couples TRBV24-1 to TRBJ2-1; D not certain. V lost 4 bases and J 4 bases, leaving 16 bases between the germline ends. The germline gives CDR1 KGHDR, CDR2 SFDVKD. The CDR3 totals 16 residues.

The chain is built from TRBV5-1 and TRBJ1-3; 7 positions match TRBD1. The CDR3 has 14 amino acids. Losses at the gene ends were 4 bases for V and 4 bases for J; bases not matched to a gene: 5. Germline assignment: CDR1 SGHRS and CDR2 YFSETQ. Here the CDR3 reads CASSALTGGNTIYF. For the CDR3, the DNA is TGCGCCAGCAGCGCATTGACAGGGGGAAACACCATATATTTT.